The clone carrying this TCR beta chain was observed a handful of times. The entry originates in a study of human T cells and chemical hapten exposure. Time point in this sample: patch test 2, 6 weeks after DPC sensitization. As for treatment: therapeutic diphenylcyclopropenone sensitization with weekly scalp DPC. TCRdb reprocessed the RACE reads via MiXCR and lists one record per CDR3 protein. The table records under 85,000 distinct CDR3 sequences, approximately 10% of them present only once. The CDR3 loop spans 12 amino acids. The germline gives CDR1 SGDLS, CDR2 YYNGEE. V was trimmed by 0 bases and J by 8 bases, leaving 8 bases between them.

The sample consisted of whole blood, taken in connection with sensitization to the hapten diphenylcyclopropenone (DPC). The chain links TRBV9 to TRBJ1-2; D is unclear. The sequence was collected from a woman aged 45 to 65 with alopecia areata. Some clones in this sample may be carry-over from other donors' samples. The DNA for the CDR3 is TGTGCCAGCAGCGTAGGAAGGAAGGGCTACACCTTC. Its translation: CASSVGRKGYTF.